This section outlines one T cell receptor (beta chain) sequence together with its context. V was pared by 4 bases and J by 0 bases, with 7 bases of the junction left unmatched. CDR1 is MGHRA, CDR2 YSYEKL, per germline. The CDR3 has 17 residues. The table came from immunoSEQ multiplex PCR; TCRdb's copy has only in-frame clones and leaves some out. The sample carries about half a million clones, over 70% recorded once. The entry originates in a study of shared clonotypes between healthy human individuals. Sequences were obtained from PBMCs. The source of this sequence is a woman aged 35 to 49 in good health. Some clones in this sample may be carry-over from other donors' samples. The chain employs TRBV4-1 and TRBJ1-4; 8 positions agree with TRBD1. CDR3 protein: CASSRTGGVATNEKLFF. DNA for the CDR3: TGCGCCAGCAGCCGAACAGGGGGGGTTGCAACTAATGAAAAACTGTTTTTT.